The rows below give T cell receptor beta chains drawn from one sample of a study of blood T cell repertoires in COVID-19. The assay was immunoSEQ multiplex PCR, and TCRdb's table has in-frame clones only and misses some. The sample includes under 200,000 clones, around 84% seen only once; the top ten take nearly 8%. Sequencing input: PBMCs or T cells enriched from blood (not recorded which). These receptors were obtained from a woman aged 45-65 years who had recovered from COVID-19. The CDR3 runs from the conserved cysteine through the conserved F or W. Part of the rows lack a size; the others show once, few, many or a class for expanded clones.

>TRBJ2-1|NA|13|TRBV9
CASSVGGTGGQFF
>TRBJ2-6|NA|14|TRBV2
CASSAVSGANVLTF
>TRBJ2-5|once|15|TRBV5-4
CASSLDSGVFETQYF
>TRBJ2-1|few|15|TRBV11-1
CASSLARTSGNEQFF
>TRBJ2-3|NA|18|TRBV28
CASSLPYGTSGSSDTQYF
>TRBJ2-2|NA|14|TRBV28
CASSSPTRTGELFF
>TRBJ1-1|NA|17|TRBV19
CASSIGQGATMNTEAFF
>TRBJ1-3|NA|16|TRBV11-3
CASSLDTQGSGNTIYF
>TRBJ1-5|NA|14|TRBV2
CASSAEGGNQPQHF
>TRBJ2-1|NA|15|TRBV5-5
CASSLTGNSYNEQFF
>TRBJ2-7|NA|15|TRBV19
CASSTGLAYTYEQYF
>TRBJ1-2|few|14|TRBV5-1
CASSLEQGLYGYTF
>TRBJ2-7|NA|11|TRBV3-1/TRBV3-2
CASSRLGEQYF
>TRBJ2-1|NA|15|TRBV19
CASSISSGGASEQFF
>TRBJ1-1|NA|13|TRBV24-1
CATSAGMNTEAFF
>TRBJ1-2|few|14|TRBV7-2
CASSLAQDYGGYTF
>TRBJ1-1|NA|15|TRBV20-1
CSASVSWSGLSEAFF
>TRBJ2-1|once|15|TRBV18
CASSPLSVTRDEQFF
>TRBJ2-7|NA|13|TRBV28
CASITGGGHEQYF